The 25 T cell receptor beta chains in this list originate from one sample, sequenced in a study of T cells in Graves' hyperthyroidism and ophthalmopathy (dated by TCRdb to the late 2010s). Receptor amplification or capture employed multiplex PCR. TCRdb shows the sequencer as Illumina HiSeq 2000. The TCR beta CDR3 regions were amplified from the RNA transcripts. A first-round RT-PCR of the TCR CDR3 used the HTBI primer set with the Qiagen OneStep RT-PCR kit. In TCRdb, the public reads were trimmed at Q25 with fastp and aligned with MiXCR, with productive beta chains retained. All rows with the same CDR3 protein become a single entry with the most common DNA and genes. A total of about 350,000 distinct CDR3 sequences appear in this sample, approximately 15% of them only once. The ten largest clones capture roughly 24% of the sample. Specimen: blood. The receptor source for this set is a woman aged 30 to 39 with Graves' hyperthyroidism.

The chain joins TRBV2 to TRBJ2-4; D remains unclear. The CDR3 loop spans 14 amino acids. The germline CDR1 and CDR2 sequences are SNHLY and FYNNEI. The V end was cut by 6 bases, the J end by 0 bases, with 9 bases between. In DNA form, the CDR3 reads TGTGCCAGCAGGGGCGACTTAGCCAAAAACATTCAGTACTTC. It encodes CASRGDLAKNIQYF.

This clonotype appeared many times. This sequence joins TRBV7-2 and TRBJ2-1; a weak D match, TRBD1 (6 bases). Germline CDR1 and CDR2: SGHTA and FQGNSA. V lost 1 base and J lost 9, with 19 bases in between. The CDR3 is 16 amino acids. The CDR3 bases are TGTGCCAGCAGCTTAGAGGGCAGGGGCCGACTTGTTGAGCAGTTCTTC. The encoded protein is CASSLEGRGRLVEQFF.

This clonotype was seen ten or more times. The chain combines TRBV6-1 with TRBJ2-5, with TRBD1 matching 7 bases. The germline V gene has CDR1 MNHNS and CDR2 SASEGT. V lost 6 bases, J lost 1 base, and 8 bases stayed unmatched. CDR3 length: 15 amino acids. The chain's CDR3 is CASSRVQGVQETQYF. CDR3 in DNA: TGTGCCAGCAGCCGCGTCCAGGGGGTCCAAGAGACCCAGTACTTC.

V is TRBV28 and J is TRBJ2-1; D is unresolved. The CDR3 contains 12 residues. The germline V gene has CDR1 MDHEN and CDR2 SYDVKM. V shed 6 bases and J shed 12 bases, with 15 bases lying between them. This CDR3 is CASSPTVLGQFF. CDR3 in DNA: TGTGCCAGCAGCCCGACTGTCCTAGGGCAGTTCTTC.

This clonotype was picked up a small number of times. The chain combines TRBV6-5 with TRBJ1-4; TRBD1 agrees at 7 bases. Germline V gene lookup returns CDR1 MNHEY and CDR2 SVGAGI. J lost 4 bases, V lost 0 bases, and 5 bases had no gene match. There are 16 residues in the CDR3. The CDR3 region has the DNA TGTGCCAGCAGTTACTCGGTCCAGGGGGGTAATGAAAAACTGTTTTTT. Its protein is CASSYSVQGGNEKLFF.

This clonotype was seen many times. The gene calls are TRBV27 and TRBJ2-1; TRBD1 or TRBD2 may be the D gene (5 bases each). Per germline, CDR1 MNHEY and CDR2 SMNVEV (reference sequence). CDR3 length: 15 residues. Trimming removed 2 bases at V and 5 bases at J, with 13 bases between. CDR3 in amino acids: CASSLEGRIDNEQFF. Written as DNA, the CDR3 is TGTGCCAGCAGTTTAGAGGGGCGGATAGACAATGAGCAGTTCTTC.

The sample holds many counts of this clonotype. The chain is built from TRBV28 and TRBJ2-2, with TRBD1 matching over 7 bases. The length of the CDR3 is 14 residues. Trimming took 5 bases from V and 4 from J; bases not matched to a gene: 4. CDR1 and CDR2 from the germline V gene are MDHEN and SYDVKM. The CDR3 protein is CASSPTGTTGELFF. DNA for the CDR3: TGTGCCAGCAGTCCGACAGGGACCACCGGGGAGCTGTTTTTT.

This chain joins TRBV6-5 and TRBJ2-7; D unresolved. The germline CDR1 and CDR2 sequences are MNHEY and SVGAGI. V gave up 0 bases and J gave up 3 bases, with 15 bases separating them. This CDR3 is built from 16 residues. CDR3 amino acids: CASSYSDGSPLYEQYF. In DNA form, the CDR3 reads TGTGCCAGCAGTTACTCCGACGGCAGCCCCCTCTACGAGCAGTACTTC.

This clonotype was detected many times. The rearrangement uses TRBV28 and TRBJ2-1, with 9 bases fitting TRBD2. The ends lost 4 bases at V and 5 bases at J; junction bases unmatched: 9. This CDR3 contains 16 residues. Looked up from germline, CDR1 is MDHEN and CDR2 is SYDVKM. The CDR3 sequence: CASSSLRGRENNEQFF. The CDR3 nucleotides read TGTGCCAGCAGTTCACTCCGCGGGAGGGAAAACAATGAGCAGTTCTTC.

This clonotype was counted ten times or more. V usage is TRBV30 and J usage is TRBJ2-5; D unresolved. Germline-derived CDR1 and CDR2 are GTSNPN and SVGIG (reference sequence). The V and J ends lost 7 bases and 5 bases respectively, with 8 bases between them. This CDR3 is 10 amino acids long. The CDR3 loop reads CAYGGETQYF. The CDR3 region has the DNA TGTGCCTACGGTGGGGAGACCCAGTACTTC.

This clonotype came up many times. The chain is built from TRBV28 and TRBJ2-1; 11 nucleotides align to TRBD2. The CDR3 length is 16 residues. The V gene's germline CDR1 is MDHEN and CDR2 SYDVKM. Losses at the gene ends were 5 bases for V and 6 bases for J; bases not matched to a gene: 9. This CDR3 reads CASSPTSGSLSNEQFF. The CDR3 nucleotides are TGTGCCAGCAGTCCTACTAGCGGGAGCCTATCCAATGAGCAGTTCTTC.

The chain couples TRBV11-2 to TRBJ1-2; D not resolved. V shed 1 base and J shed 0 bases, with 21 bases lying between them. The germline CDR1 and CDR2 sequences are SGHAT and FQNNGV. The CDR3 has 19 residues. CDR3 region: CASSLVYPVRKITNYGYTF. In DNA form, the CDR3 reads TGTGCCAGCAGCTTAGTGTATCCAGTACGGAAGATTACTAACTATGGCTACACCTTC.

The rearrangement uses TRBV19 and TRBJ1-2; D unresolved. CDR3 length equals 13 residues. Germline values: CDR1 LNHDA, CDR2 SQIVND (reference sequence). The V gene lost 2 bases and the J gene lost 4 bases, with 8 bases spanning the gap. CDR3: CASSISPGYGYTF. CDR3 in DNA: TGTGCCAGTAGTATATCCCCAGGCTATGGCTACACCTTC.

At least ten counts were recorded for this clonotype. The rearrangement links TRBV29-1 to TRBJ2-2; TRBD2 matches at 7 bases. The germline CDR1 and CDR2 sequences are SQVTM and ANQGSEA. CDR3 size: 14 residues. The V and J ends lost 4 bases and 6 bases, in that order; junction bases with no gene match: 8. The CDR3 region is CSVVGGGSAGELFF. The CDR3 coding sequence is TGCAGCGTTGTAGGTGGCGGGAGTGCCGGGGAGCTGTTTTTT.

This clonotype has ten or more counts. V is TRBV20-1 and J is TRBJ2-7; the D is unclear. Germline-derived CDR1 and CDR2 are DFQATT and SNEGSKA (reference sequence). The CDR3 runs 13 residues. Trimming took 0 bases from V and 1 from J, leaving 7 bases between them. The CDR3 DNA is TGCAGTGCTAGAGACGGCGTTTCCTACGAGCAGTACTTC. It is translated as CSARDGVSYEQYF.

The genes are TRBV30 and TRBJ1-4; weak D call: TRBD1 (5 bases). Germline V gives CDR1 GTSNPN, CDR2 SVGIG (reference sequence). V dropped 4 bases and J dropped 8 bases, with 14 bases sitting between them. This CDR3 has 13 residues. The CDR3 bases are TGTGCCTGGACCCGGGGGTTTGGAGAAAAACTGTTTTTT. Translating gives CAWTRGFGEKLFF. The full variable domain, in which reference TRBV30 and TRBJ1-4 provide the parts outside the CDR3, is SQTIHQWPATLVQPVGSPLSLECTVEGTSNPNLYWYRQAAGRGLQLLFYSVGIGQISSEVPQNLSASRPQDRQFILSSKKLLLSDSGFYLCAWTRGFGEKLFFGSGTQLSVL.

This rearrangement joins TRBV4-1 to TRBJ1-1; TRBD1 agrees at 9 bases. The CDR3 length is 15 residues. Germline V CDR1 and CDR2: MGHRA, YSYEKL. J lost 2 bases, V lost 5 bases, and 6 bases had no gene match. The CDR3 protein is CASSKPGQGNTEAFF. The CDR3 DNA is TGCGCCAGCAGCAAACCGGGACAGGGAAACACTGAAGCTTTCTTT.

This clonotype has a count of ten or more. V is TRBV10-1 and J is TRBJ1-4; TRBD1 aligns across 8 bases. Germline lookup yields CDR1 WNHNN and CDR2 SYGVQD (reference sequence). The trim removed 2 bases at V and 8 bases at J, leaving 4 bases unmatched. The CDR3 extends over 14 amino acids. CDR3 sequence reads: CASSEDRGREKLFF. In nucleotides, the CDR3 is TGCGCCAGCAGTGAGGACAGGGGAAGAGAAAAACTGTTTTTT.

This clonotype showed up many times. The chain joins TRBV2 to TRBJ2-3; D tentatively reads TRBD1 or TRBD2 (6 bases each). The CDR3 contains 13 residues. CDR1 and CDR2 (germline): SNHLY, FYNNEI. V lost 7 bases and J lost 4, with 12 bases in between. CDR3 nucleotides: TGTGCCAGCATCGGGGGCTATCCAGATACGCAGTATTTT. It encodes CASIGGYPDTQYF.

About this clonotype: One end of the junction fails to match germline, which may point to a read error. This chain links TRBV11-2 with TRBJ2-3; the match to TRBD2 covers 11 bases. Germline assignment: CDR1 SGHAT and CDR2 FQNNGV. The CDR3 covers 15 residues. CDR3 sequence (DNA): TGTGGCAGCAGCCAACTAGCGGGAGATGGAGATACGCAGTATTTT. It specifies CGSSQLAGDGDTQYF. The entire variable domain, with the rest obtained from reference TRBV11-2 and TRBJ2-3, is as follows: EAGVAQSPRYKIIEKRQSVAFWCNPISGHATLYWYQQILGQGPKLLIQFQNNGVVDDSQLPKDRFSAERLKGVDSTLKIQPAKLEDSAVYLCGSSQLAGDGDTQYFGPGTRLTVL.

This clonotype was picked up many times. The chain has TRBV2 and TRBJ2-7; 8 nucleotides align to TRBD2. Unmatched junction bases numbered 4, after V lost 0 bases and J lost 6 bases. The CDR3 contains 14 residues. Germline CDR1 SNHLY, CDR2 FYNNEI. CDR3 bases: TGTGCCAGCAGTGAAGCTGGACTAGCCGGCGAGCAGTACTTC. Its translation is CASSEAGLAGEQYF.

The chain uses TRBV7-9 and TRBJ2-5; D is unresolved. Germline CDR1 is SEHNR and CDR2 is FQNEAQ (reference sequence). V was clipped by 1 base and J by 0 bases, with 6 bases between them. The CDR3 covers 14 residues. In DNA form, the CDR3 reads TGTGCCAGCAGCTTAGGAGAGTACCAAGAGACCCAGTACTTC. It codes for CASSLGEYQETQYF.

The table lists this clonotype with many counts. The CDR3, as DNA: TGTGCCTGGAGTGTCGGGGACAAAAGAGGCGAGCAGTACTTC. This gives the protein CAWSVGDKRGEQYF. V is TRBV30 and J is TRBJ2-7; possible D gene TRBD1, 6 bases. The CDR3 is 14 residues long. V was shortened by 0 bases and J by 6 bases, with 15 bases between the two germline ends. Germline values: CDR1 GTSNPN, CDR2 SVGIG (reference sequence).

This clonotype was seen repeatedly, ten times or more. The chain couples TRBV2 to TRBJ1-2, with D uncertain. Trimming took 3 bases from V and 8 from J, leaving 10 bases between them. The germline V gene has CDR1 SNHLY and CDR2 FYNNEI. The CDR3 contains 12 residues. As DNA, the CDR3 is TGTGCCAGCAGTGACGGCACCCGGGGCTACACCTTC. Its protein is CASSDGTRGYTF.

This clonotype was seen repeatedly, ten times or more. This chain's CDR3 is CASRDRTGRDTEAFF. The DNA of the CDR3 is TGTGCCAGCAGAGACAGGACAGGGAGGGACACTGAAGCTTTCTTT. The chain is built from TRBV28 and TRBJ1-1, with 8 bases fitting TRBD1. CDR3 length equals 15 residues. The V and J ends lost 6 bases and 3 bases, in that order; junction bases with no gene match: 9. CDR1 and CDR2 (germline): MDHEN, SYDVKM.